Shown below are 27 T cell receptor beta chains from a single sample sequenced in a study of human thymus T cells. During corrective heart surgery, resections were taken, and the thymus tissue came from them. Sequenced by immunoSEQ multiplex PCR; TCRdb stores in-frame clones only, minus some. The sample lists some 120,000 clones, over 85% occurring once. Source material: thymus tissue. These receptors came from a boy in the first two years of life with a congenital heart defect but otherwise immunologically healthy.

The V and J genes are TRBV6-5 and TRBJ1-2; 11 bases match TRBD1. J was trimmed by 7 bases and V by 2 bases; bases with no gene match: 6. CDR3 length equals 15 residues. Germline V gene data show CDR1 as MNHEY and CDR2 as SVGAGI. The CDR3 reads CASSYLGGQGAGYTF. The CDR3, as DNA: TGTGCCAGCAGTTACCTGGGCGGACAGGGGGCTGGCTACACCTTC.

The rearrangement joins TRBV28 to TRBJ2-3; D gene uncertain. Trimming cost V 5 bases and J 2 bases, with 14 bases left between them. Germline CDR1 and CDR2: MDHEN and SYDVKM. The CDR3 runs to 15 residues. CDR3 coding DNA: TGTGCCAGCAGTCCCCGGAAGCCGTTCACAGATACGCAGTATTTT. The encoded protein is CASSPRKPFTDTQYF. Variable domain in full (rest from reference TRBV28 and TRBJ2-3): DVKVTQSSRYLVKRTGEKVFLECVQDMDHENMFWYRQDPGLGLRLIYFSYDVKMKEKGDIPEGYSVSREKKERFSLILESASTNQTSMYLCASSPRKPFTDTQYFGPGTRLTVL.

The rearrangement joins TRBV5-5 to TRBJ2-5, with D perhaps TRBD1 (6 bases). The CDR3 extends over 15 amino acids. CDR1 SGHKS and CDR2 YYEKEE come from the germline V gene (reference sequence). The V and J ends lost 1 base and 7 bases respectively, with 17 bases between them. The chain's CDR3 is CASSLLNRVEWTQYF. DNA of the CDR3: TGTGCCAGCAGCTTGTTGAACAGGGTCGAATGGACCCAGTACTTC.

The rearrangement links TRBV28 to TRBJ2-7; D gene unclear. Germline assignment: CDR1 MDHEN and CDR2 SYDVKM. This CDR3 has 12 amino acids. Trimming stripped 6 bases from V and 4 bases from J, with 10 bases between. CDR3 protein: CASRPDGYEQYF. CDR3 DNA: TGTGCCAGCAGGCCTGACGGGTACGAGCAGTACTTC.

This clone occurred a few times. The rearrangement uses TRBV21-1 and TRBJ1-5. TRBV21-1 is a pseudogene segment. The CDR3 spans 12 residues. The CDR3 region is CAFWKGRQPQHF. CDR3 DNA: TGTGCCTTCTGGAAAGGGCGGCAGCCCCAGCATTTT.

This chain links TRBV28 with TRBJ2-7; TRBD1 matches at 8 bases. Germline CDR1 and CDR2: MDHEN and SYDVKM. Trimming at V came to 5 bases and at J to 5 bases, leaving 11 bases not matched to a gene. The CDR3 length is 15 residues. The CDR3 coding sequence is TGTGCCAGCAGTCCAGGACAGGGAGTAAAGAACGAGCAGTACTTC. Its translation is CASSPGQGVKNEQYF.

This chain uses TRBV11-3 with TRBJ2-4; D not certain. The V end was cut by 5 bases, the J end by 0 bases, with 8 bases between. The CDR3 has 14 amino acids. The germline gives CDR1 SGHNT, CDR2 YENEEA. The CDR3 DNA sequence: TGTGCCAGCAGCCTCTTCCTAGCCAAAAACATTCAGTACTTC. Translated: CASSLFLAKNIQYF.

V usage is TRBV4-3 and J usage is TRBJ2-1; 9 bases agree with TRBD2. CDR3 size: 16 residues. The V gene end was trimmed by 1 base and the J gene end by 7 bases; junction bases not matched to a gene: 8. Germline-derived CDR1 and CDR2 are LGHNA and YSLEER. The CDR3 loop reads CASSQVTSGPRNEQFF. The CDR3 nucleotides read TGCGCCAGCAGCCAAGTTACTAGCGGGCCAAGGAATGAGCAGTTCTTC.

The chain joins TRBV7-2 to TRBJ1-2; possibly TRBD1 for D (6 bases). The CDR3 runs 15 residues. CDR1 SGHTA and CDR2 FQGNSA come from the germline V gene. V was cut by 6 bases and J by 2 bases, with 16 bases left in between. CDR3 bases: TGTGCCAGCAGTAAAACAGGGAGGGGGAACTATGGCTACACCTTC. Residues: CASSKTGRGNYGYTF.

J is TRBJ2-7 and V is TRBV5-1, with 11 bases aligning to TRBD1. V lost 0 bases, J lost 2 bases, and 4 bases stayed unmatched. The CDR3 totals 16 residues. CDR1 is SGHRS and CDR2 is YFSETQ in the germline V gene. The CDR3 here is CASSLARDRGTYEQYF. DNA for the CDR3: TGCGCCAGCAGCTTGGCCCGGGACAGGGGGACCTACGAGCAGTACTTC.

The genes are TRBV19 and TRBJ2-5, with D perhaps given as TRBD1 or TRBD2 (6 bases each). This CDR3 contains 17 residues. V lost 6 bases to trimming and J lost 1 base, with 21 bases between them. Germline CDR1 and CDR2: LNHDA and SQIVND (reference sequence). The CDR3 loop is CASSPPEGGHLQETQYF. DNA for the CDR3: TGTGCCAGTAGCCCCCCTGAGGGGGGACACCTCCAAGAGACCCAGTACTTC.

This clone showed up just once. The chain couples TRBV2 to TRBJ1-6; TRBD1 is a possible D gene (5 bases). Deletions cut 9 bases from V and 4 bases from J, with 19 bases between. Germline V lookup: CDR1 SNHLY, CDR2 FYNNEI. The CDR3 length is 16 residues. CDR3 nucleotide sequence: TGTGCCAGTCGGTGCAGTGTCAGGGAATATAATTCACCCCTCCACTTT. It translates to CASRCSVREYNSPLHF.

This clone was detected only once. The CDR3: CASSPSLAQETQYF. The CDR3 DNA is TGTGCCAGCTCACCTTCACTGGCCCAAGAGACCCAGTACTTC. The gene calls are TRBV18 and TRBJ2-5; D gene unclear. The CDR3 contains 14 residues. The germline V gene has CDR1 KGHSH and CDR2 LQKENI. Trimming pared 3 bases from V and 1 base from J, leaving 9 bases between. Together with reference TRBV18 and TRBJ2-5, the CDR3 gives the full variable domain: NAGVMQNPRHLVRRRGQEARLRCSPMKGHSHVYWYRQLPEEGLKFMVYLQKENIIDESGMPKERFSAEFPKEGPSILRIQQVVRGDSAAYFCASSPSLAQETQYFGPGTRLLVL.

CDR3 in amino acids: CASSFSQRRRTEAFF. CDR3 nucleotide sequence: TGTGCCAGCAGTTTCTCACAGAGGAGGCGGACTGAAGCTTTCTTT. This chain joins TRBV27 and TRBJ1-1; D is undetermined. Trimming pared 3 bases from V and 5 bases from J, leaving 16 bases between. This CDR3 has 15 amino acids. Germline V gives CDR1 MNHEY, CDR2 SMNVEV (reference sequence).

This chain connects TRBV11-3 to TRBJ2-5; 8 bases match TRBD2. J gave up 2 bases and V 5 bases, and 7 bases lay outside the gene matches. Per germline, CDR1 SGHNT and CDR2 YENEEA. CDR3 length equals 15 residues. CDR3 nucleotides: TGTGCCAGCAGCCGCGGGGGGCGAAAGCAAGAGACCCAGTACTTC. Translated, it gives CASSRGGRKQETQYF.

This chain links TRBV9 with TRBJ2-2; TRBD1 matches 8 bases. This CDR3 contains 16 residues. Trimming took 0 bases from V and 7 from J; bases not matched to a gene: 8. Germline V CDR1 and CDR2: SGDLS, YYNGEE. Here the CDR3 DNA reads TGTGCCAGCAGCGTAGAGGCAGGGGGCGACGGCGGGGAGCTGTTTTTT. It translates to CASSVEAGGDGGELFF.

The chain has TRBV18 and TRBJ2-1; possibly TRBD2 for D (5 bases). The CDR3 length is 17 residues. Germline V CDR1 and CDR2: KGHSH, LQKENI. The V and J ends lost 3 bases and 1 base respectively, with 16 bases between them. CDR3 bases: TGTGCCAGCTCACCCGATCATCGGACTCCTTCCTACAATGAGCAGTTCTTC. It translates to CASSPDHRTPSYNEQFF. The whole variable domain, remainder taken from reference TRBV18 and TRBJ2-1, is NAGVMQNPRHLVRRRGQEARLRCSPMKGHSHVYWYRQLPEEGLKFMVYLQKENIIDESGMPKERFSAEFPKEGPSILRIQQVVRGDSAAYFCASSPDHRTPSYNEQFFGPGTRLTVL.

The chain is built from TRBV5-6 and TRBJ2-3; 13 bases fit TRBD2. Looked up from germline, CDR1 is SGHDT and CDR2 is YYEEEE. V shed 3 bases and J 5 bases; nucleotides not matched to a gene: 3. The CDR3 extends over 15 amino acids. CDR3 sequence reads: CASSSGTSGEDTQYF. DNA for the CDR3: TGTGCCAGCAGCTCCGGGACTAGCGGGGAAGATACGCAGTATTTT.

The chain uses TRBV4-1 and TRBJ1-5, with no clear D. The V end was cut by 1 base, the J end by 4 bases, with 8 bases between. Looked up from germline, CDR1 is MGHRA and CDR2 is YSYEKL. This CDR3 contains 14 residues. The chain's CDR3 is CASSQVIRNQPQHF. The DNA of the CDR3 is TGCGCCAGCAGCCAAGTTATAAGAAATCAGCCCCAGCATTTT.

The rearrangement links TRBV4-1 to TRBJ1-6; TRBD1 aligns across 10 bases. V dropped 5 bases and J dropped 6; count of bases not matched to a gene: 1. The CDR3 length is 14 residues. Per germline, CDR1 MGHRA and CDR2 YSYEKL. CDR3 sequence: CASSGTGANSPLHF. For the CDR3, the DNA is TGCGCCAGCAGCGGGACAGGGGCTAATTCACCCCTCCACTTT.

The chain carries TRBV12-5 and TRBJ2-3; 12 bases line up with TRBD2. Germline loops: CDR1 LGHNT, CDR2 FRNRAP. V gave up 3 bases and J gave up 5 bases; unmatched junction bases: 6. This CDR3 has 16 residues. The CDR3 DNA follows: TGTGCTAGTGGTTTTTCTAGCGGGGGGGCCCAAGATACGCAGTATTTT. Amino acids: CASGFSSGGAQDTQYF.

This chain links TRBV4-3 with TRBJ2-5; TRBD1 matches 9 bases. CDR1 and CDR2 from the germline V gene are LGHNA and YSLEER. Losses at the gene ends were 3 bases for V and 1 base for J; bases not matched to a gene: 0. The CDR3 covers 14 residues. The CDR3 sequence: CASSQDRGQETQYF. For the CDR3, the DNA is TGCGCCAGCAGCCAGGACAGGGGCCAAGAGACCCAGTACTTC.

V and J are TRBV4-1 and TRBJ2-6; 9 nucleotides line up with TRBD2. This CDR3 has 20 residues. Germline assignment: CDR1 MGHRA and CDR2 YSYEKL. Trimming took 3 bases from V and 4 from J; bases not matched to a gene: 16. The CDR3 loop is CASSHEERASGVKGANVLTF. The CDR3 nucleotides read TGCGCCAGCAGCCATGAAGAGCGGGCTAGCGGGGTCAAAGGGGCCAACGTCCTGACTTTC.

V usage is TRBV5-4 and J usage is TRBJ2-1, with D unresolved. Germline CDR1 SGHNT, CDR2 YYREEE (reference sequence). CDR3 length: 16 residues. V lost 2 bases to trimming and J lost 0 bases, with 12 bases between them. This CDR3 reads CASSFREESSYNEQFF. The CDR3 nucleotides are TGTGCCAGCAGCTTTCGTGAGGAAAGCTCCTACAATGAGCAGTTCTTC.

This chain links TRBV7-9 with TRBJ2-2, with 8 positions matching TRBD2. V was clipped by 5 bases and J by 6 bases; unmatched bases: 8. Looked up from germline, CDR1 is SEHNR and CDR2 is FQNEAQ (reference sequence). The CDR3 length is 15 residues. The CDR3 reads CASSTPGLESGELFF. CDR3 bases: TGTGCCAGCAGCACTCCGGGACTAGAGTCCGGGGAGCTGTTTTTT.

This chain links TRBV15 with TRBJ2-3; the match to TRBD1 covers 8 bases. The V gene's germline CDR1 is LNHNV and CDR2 YYDKDF (reference sequence). Germline trimming cut 0 bases from V and 2 bases from J; bases unmatched to any gene: 4. CDR3 length: 16 amino acids. The CDR3 nucleotides are TGTGCCACCAGCAGAGAAACGACAGGGGACACAGATACGCAGTATTTT. This gives the protein CATSRETTGDTDTQYF.

The V and J genes are TRBV6-5 and TRBJ1-6; 8 bases align to TRBD1. The CDR3 consists of 15 residues. Germline CDR1 is MNHEY and CDR2 is SVGAGI. V shed 6 bases and J 8 bases; nucleotides not matched to a gene: 9. The CDR3 nucleotides are TGTGCCAGCAGCTACAACAGGGGGGGGCATTCACCCCTCCACTTT. Translated, it gives CASSYNRGGHSPLHF.